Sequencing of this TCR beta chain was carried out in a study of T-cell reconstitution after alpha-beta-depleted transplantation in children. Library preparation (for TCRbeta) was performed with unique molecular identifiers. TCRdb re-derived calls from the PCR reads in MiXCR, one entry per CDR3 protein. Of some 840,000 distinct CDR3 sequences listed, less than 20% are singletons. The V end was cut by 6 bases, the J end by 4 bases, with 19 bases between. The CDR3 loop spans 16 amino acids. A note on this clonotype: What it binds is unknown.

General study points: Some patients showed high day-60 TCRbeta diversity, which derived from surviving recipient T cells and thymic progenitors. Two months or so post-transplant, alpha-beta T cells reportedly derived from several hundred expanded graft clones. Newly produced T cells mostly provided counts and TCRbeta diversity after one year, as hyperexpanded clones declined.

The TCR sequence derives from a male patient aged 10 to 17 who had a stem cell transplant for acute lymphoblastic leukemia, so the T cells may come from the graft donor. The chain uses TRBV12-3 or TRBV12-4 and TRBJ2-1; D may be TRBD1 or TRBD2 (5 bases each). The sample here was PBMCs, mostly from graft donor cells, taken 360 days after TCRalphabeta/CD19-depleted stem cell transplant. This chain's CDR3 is CASSLSPGTLYNEQFF. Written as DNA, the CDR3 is TGTGCCAGCAGCTTATCGCCAGGGACCCTATACAATGAGCAGTTCTTC.